One sample yielded the 23 T cell receptor beta chains listed below, sequenced in a study of vaccination effects on CD4 cells after COVID-19. Pools of viral peptides were used by the ViraFEST assay to expand antigen-specific CD4+ T cells ahead of sequencing. Around day 10 of culture, CD4+ T cells were separated out. Testing of the vaccine recipients showed negative nucleocapsid antibodies and no prior SARS-CoV-2 infection. The antigens of these receptors remain unknown. Generated by immunoSEQ multiplex PCR, the TCRdb table keeps only in-frame clones and is missing some. The sample contains 70,000 or so clones, 78% of which appear only once. This specimen was CD4+ T cells from PBMCs cultured with SARS-CoV-2 spike peptides, taken before COVID-19 vaccination. The receptor source for this set is a human donor who received a COVID-19 vaccine.

This chain joins TRBV6-5 and TRBJ2-2; 7 bases line up with TRBD2. The germline V gene encodes CDR1 MNHEY and CDR2 SVGAGI. The ends lost 2 bases at V and 5 bases at J; junction bases unmatched: 5. This CDR3 has 15 residues. CDR3 sequence reads: CASSYLWGGTGELFF. The CDR3 DNA is TGTGCCAGCAGTTACCTGTGGGGAGGGACCGGGGAGCTGTTTTTT.

This chain joins TRBV6-5 and TRBJ1-5; D is perhaps TRBD1 (5 bases). Trimming took off 5 bases at V and 4 bases at J, with 12 bases between the two ends. This CDR3 comprises 14 residues. Germline CDR1 reads MNHEY; CDR2 reads SVGAGI. Here the CDR3 reads CASSPRGNNQPQHF. The CDR3 DNA follows: TGTGCCAGCAGTCCCCGGGGCAATAATCAGCCCCAGCATTTT.

This clone has just one count. The chain is built from TRBV6-5 and TRBJ1-4; D remains ambiguous. Trimming removed 2 bases at V and 8 bases at J, with 15 bases between. CDR3 size: 15 residues. The germline V gene has CDR1 MNHEY and CDR2 SVGAGI. As DNA, the CDR3 is TGTGCCAGCAGTTACCTACAGTCGGTAGGGGAAAAACTGTTTTTT. Encoded protein: CASSYLQSVGEKLFF.

The chain employs TRBV9 and TRBJ1-5; D is possibly TRBD1 (5 bases). The germline CDR1 and CDR2 sequences are SGDLS and YYNGEE. The V and J ends lost 4 bases and 5 bases respectively, with 16 bases between them. CDR3 size: 15 residues. The CDR3 nucleotides read TGTGCCAGCAGCCCCTTTGAGGGGACGGATCAGCCCCAGCATTTT. Its translation is CASSPFEGTDQPQHF.

This clone was seen once. V is TRBV24-1 and J is TRBJ2-1; 7 positions match TRBD1. The V gene's germline CDR1 is KGHDR and CDR2 SFDVKD. With 2 bases clipped from V and 4 bases from J, the junction kept 10 bases outside the gene matches. The CDR3 spans 17 residues. CDR3 sequence (DNA): TGTGCCACCAGTGATTCCAGGGCAGGGGGAGTTTACAATGAGCAGTTCTTC. Translated, it gives CATSDSRAGGVYNEQFF.

V usage is TRBV6-5 and J usage is TRBJ1-5; D not certain. In germline, CDR1 is MNHEY, CDR2 SVGAGI. CDR3 length: 15 residues. V lost 7 bases to trimming and J lost 3 bases, with 16 bases between them. CDR3 in DNA: TGTGCCAGCATCCCGGGATTGGGTCACAATCAGCCCCAGCATTTT. Its translation is CASIPGLGHNQPQHF.

The chain has TRBV5-1 and TRBJ1-4, with a weak D call TRBD1 (5 bases). CDR3 length: 15 amino acids. Per the germline V gene, CDR1 is SGHRS and CDR2 is YFSETQ. Trimming stripped 1 base from V and 4 bases from J, with 11 bases between. The CDR3: CASSLIGAFNEKLFF. The CDR3 DNA sequence: TGCGCCAGCAGCTTGATAGGGGCCTTTAATGAAAAACTGTTTTTT.

The gene calls are TRBV18 and TRBJ1-1; D ambiguous. V was trimmed by 3 bases and J by 1 base, leaving 6 bases between them. The CDR3 covers 13 residues. The germline V gene has CDR1 KGHSH and CDR2 LQKENI. CDR3 region: CASSPAGNTEAFF. The CDR3 DNA reads as TGTGCCAGCTCACCGGCAGGGAACACTGAAGCTTTCTTT. The full variable domain, with the rest looked up from reference TRBV18 and TRBJ1-1, is NAGVMQNPRHLVRRRGQEARLRCSPMKGHSHVYWYRQLPEEGLKFMVYLQKENIIDESGMPKERFSAEFPKEGPSILRIQQVVRGDSAAYFCASSPAGNTEAFFGQGTRLTVV.

The V and J genes are TRBV19 and TRBJ1-5; 9 nucleotides agree with TRBD1. Trimming at V came to 7 bases and at J to 11 bases, leaving 12 bases not matched to a gene. Germline V gives CDR1 LNHDA, CDR2 SQIVND (reference sequence). This CDR3 has 14 amino acids. In DNA form, the CDR3 reads TGTGCCAGTATCGAGGACAGGGGAGGATCAGCCCAGCATTTT. Protein sequence: CASIEDRGGSAQHF.

The chain carries TRBV12-3 or TRBV12-4 and TRBJ2-5; D ambiguous. V was trimmed by 3 bases and J by 1 base, leaving 6 bases between them. CDR3 length: 13 residues. In DNA, the CDR3 is TGTGCCAGCAGTTTGGGGTCCCAAGAGACCCAGTACTTC. It translates to CASSLGSQETQYF.

The chain employs TRBV15 and TRBJ2-7, with 9 bases that match TRBD1. The germline V gene encodes CDR1 LNHNV and CDR2 YYDKDF (reference sequence). This CDR3 spans 13 amino acids. The ends lost 5 bases at V and 6 bases at J; junction bases unmatched: 5. The CDR3 loop reads CATSRLGQGEQYV. CDR3 nucleotides: TGTGCCACCAGCCGTCTGGGACAGGGCGAGCAGTACGTC.

This clone has only one observation. The chain recombines TRBV19 with TRBJ2-1; the match to TRBD1 covers 8 bases. V trimming: 4 bases; J trimming: 4 bases; junction bases outside the gene matches: 6. The germline gives CDR1 LNHDA, CDR2 SQIVND (reference sequence). The CDR3 runs 15 residues. This CDR3 reads CASSTYGQGYNEQFF. In DNA, the CDR3 is TGTGCCAGTAGTACCTACGGACAGGGTTACAATGAGCAGTTCTTC.

There are a few counts of this clone. The gene calls are TRBV4-3 and TRBJ1-5; tentative D call: TRBD1 (6 bases). Per the germline V gene, CDR1 is LGHNA and CDR2 is YSLEER. The CDR3 covers 14 residues. Trimming took 0 bases from V and 6 from J, leaving 9 bases between them. The CDR3 DNA reads TGCGCCAGCAGCCAAGACAGGGGCGGTCAGCCCCAGCATTTT. This encodes CASSQDRGGQPQHF.

This clone has a handful of counts. CDR3 protein: CAWSPSRVTGPKGGELFF. CDR3 nucleotide sequence: TGTGCCTGGAGTCCATCCCGCGTGACAGGGCCGAAGGGCGGGGAGCTGTTTTTT. The chain joins TRBV30 to TRBJ2-2; 7 nucleotides align to TRBD1. J gave up 7 bases and V 2 bases, and 19 bases lay outside the gene matches. The CDR3 has 18 residues. CDR1 is GTSNPN and CDR2 is SVGIG in the germline V gene (reference sequence).

The genes are TRBV6-5 and TRBJ1-3; 7 bases agree with TRBD1. The germline gives CDR1 MNHEY, CDR2 SVGAGI. The V and J ends lost 8 bases and 2 bases, in that order; junction bases with no gene match: 3. This CDR3 is 13 amino acids long. For the CDR3, the DNA is TGTGCCAGCCACGGGACAGCTGGAAACACCATATATTTT. It codes for CASHGTAGNTIYF.

The table lists this clone with a count of one. The chain couples TRBV4-3 to TRBJ1-4; possible D gene TRBD1, 6 bases. This CDR3 comprises 15 residues. Germline CDR1 and CDR2: LGHNA and YSLEER. V was shortened by 4 bases and J by 3 bases, with 12 bases between the two germline ends. The CDR3 here is CASSRRGGANEKLFF. Here the CDR3 DNA reads TGCGCCAGCAGCCGGAGAGGGGGTGCTAATGAAAAACTGTTTTTT.

To note about this clone: Distinct nucleotide sequences in the sample also encode this CDR3. The chain links TRBV19 to TRBJ2-6; no reliable D call. V lost 11 bases and J 1 base, leaving 0 bases between the germline ends. Germline CDR1 and CDR2: LNHDA and SQIVND (reference sequence). The CDR3 sequence is 10 residues long. The CDR3 nucleotides are TGTGCCTCTGGGGCCAACGTCCTGACTTTC. Translation: CASGANVLTF. Using reference TRBV19 and TRBJ2-6 for the parts outside the CDR3, the full variable domain is DGGITQSPKYLFRKEGQNVTLSCEQNLNHDAMYWYRQDPGQGLRLIYYSQIVNDFQKGDIAEGYSVSREKKESFPLTVTSAQKNPTAFYLCASGANVLTFGAGSRLTVL.

This chain links TRBV3-1 (or the pseudogene TRBV3-2) with TRBJ1-4; D remains ambiguous. Deletions cut 1 base from V and 8 bases from J, with 11 bases between. This CDR3 has 14 residues. Germline CDR1 LGHDT, CDR2 YNNKEL (reference sequence). Here the CDR3 reads CASSQGSSSEKLFF. The DNA for the CDR3 is TGTGCCAGCAGCCAAGGCTCGAGTTCCGAAAAACTGTTTTTT.

The chain has TRBV7-2 and TRBJ1-1; D remains unclear. V dropped 2 bases and J dropped 3 bases, with 7 bases sitting between them. The CDR3 runs 13 residues. Germline V gives CDR1 SGHTA, CDR2 FQGNSA. Written as DNA, the CDR3 is TGTGCCAGCAGCTTAATCCCAGACACTGAAGCTTTCTTT. This sequence encodes CASSLIPDTEAFF.

The chain has TRBV20-1 and TRBJ2-3; 7 bases agree with TRBD2. V was clipped by 7 bases and J by 9 bases; unmatched bases: 7. The CDR3 totals 11 residues. The germline V gene has CDR1 DFQATT and CDR2 SNEGSKA (reference sequence). CDR3 sequence: CSVDAGETQYF. The CDR3 nucleotides read TGCAGTGTTGACGCGGGAGAGACGCAGTATTTT.

This chain links TRBV7-2 with TRBJ1-1; D not resolved. Per germline, CDR1 SGHTA and CDR2 FQGNSA. The CDR3 length is 14 residues. Trimming cost V 2 bases and J 0 bases, with 7 bases left between them. This CDR3 is CASSLSALNTEAFF. DNA for the CDR3: TGTGCCAGCAGCTTAAGCGCGCTGAACACTGAAGCTTTCTTT.

V gene TRBV5-1 combines with J gene TRBJ1-1; D is uncertain. Germline V gene data show CDR1 as SGHRS and CDR2 as YFSETQ. The CDR3 extends over 14 amino acids. V lost 0 bases, J lost 4 bases, and 10 bases lay in between. The CDR3 region is CASSLAGRGTEAFF. CDR3 in DNA: TGCGCCAGCAGCTTGGCAGGTCGGGGCACTGAAGCTTTCTTT.

The V call is TRBV6-5, the J call TRBJ1-5; TRBD1 matches at 7 bases. The CDR3 contains 13 residues. Trimming removed 5 bases from V and 4 bases from J; junction bases left unmatched: 2. Germline loops: CDR1 MNHEY, CDR2 SVGAGI. The CDR3 protein is CASSTGVNQPQHF. The CDR3 DNA follows: TGTGCCAGCAGTACAGGGGTTAATCAGCCCCAGCATTTT.